The T cell receptor beta chain described here comes from a study of T cell responses to AZD1222 COVID-19 vaccine. V lost 6 bases to trimming and J lost 2 bases, with 9 bases between them. This CDR3 spans 13 amino acids. Germline CDR1 is SGHTA and CDR2 is FQGTGA. Some clones are missing from TCRdb's copy, which holds only in-frame ones; the method was immunoSEQ multiplex PCR. The table lists approximately 140,000 clones, 75% to 95% of them singletons. The sample here was peripheral blood, taken on day 0 of AZD1222 vaccination. This chain uses TRBV7-3 with TRBJ2-3, with D unresolved. This TCR was recovered from an adult in good health. CDR3 nucleotides: TGTGCCAGCAGTTCCGACTTCACAGATACGCAGTATTTT. This translates into CASSSDFTDTQYF.